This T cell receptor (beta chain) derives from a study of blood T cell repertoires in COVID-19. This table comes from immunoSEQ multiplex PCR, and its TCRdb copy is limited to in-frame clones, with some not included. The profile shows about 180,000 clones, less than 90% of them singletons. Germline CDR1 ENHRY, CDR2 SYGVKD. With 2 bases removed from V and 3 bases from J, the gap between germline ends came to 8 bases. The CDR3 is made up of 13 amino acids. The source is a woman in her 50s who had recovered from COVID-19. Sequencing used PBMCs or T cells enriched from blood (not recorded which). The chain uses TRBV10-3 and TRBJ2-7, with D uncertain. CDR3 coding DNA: TGTGCCATCAGTGAGCTAGGAAACTACGAGCAGTACTTC. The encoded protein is CAISELGNYEQYF.